This TCR beta chain comes out of a study of tumor-infiltrating lymphocytes in primary liver carcinoma. General study findings and limits: Among top clones, only about 8-25% appeared in all five tumor regions.

The V end was cut by 4 bases, the J end by 2 bases, with 25 bases between. Germline V gene data show CDR1 as SGHAT and CDR2 as FQDESV (reference sequence). CDR3 length: 19 residues. Co-extraction of both nucleic acids (RNA and DNA) used roughly 18-32 mg of unsorted bulk tissue. A primer in the constant region served to generate TCR beta cDNA from roughly 520 ng of total RNA. Slightly modified ARM-PCR served as the procedure for the TCR beta libraries. These libraries came from three rounds of nested multiplex PCR. Investigators reported that the first two PCR rounds, at roughly 10 cycles each, used TRBV1-TRBV30 forward primers with a C-beta reverse primer. From the multiplex PCR reads, TCRdb called clonotypes with MiXCR, one entry per CDR3 protein. Of fewer than 250,000 distinct CDR3 sequences listed, around 85% were seen once; the top ten hold about a sixth. A remark on this clonotype: The antigen remains undetermined.

This chain links TRBV11-1 with TRBJ2-3, with D perhaps matching TRBD1 or TRBD2 (5 bases each). Material for sequencing was tumor tissue from primary liver carcinoma. The receptor comes from a man in his forties with primary liver carcinoma and hepatitis B virus infection. The chain's CDR3 is CASSSGGSSIGATTDTQYF. CDR3 in DNA: TGTGCCAGCAGCTCTGGGGGAAGCTCTATTGGAGCCACCACAGATACGCAGTATTTT.